A single T cell receptor (beta chain) is shown here with its context. This entry comes from a study of blood T cell repertoires in COVID-19. Germline V gives CDR1 LNHDA, CDR2 SQIVND (reference sequence). Trimming at V came to 7 bases and at J to 1 base, leaving 14 bases not matched to a gene. The CDR3 has 18 amino acids. Clinical history as reported by participants underpinned cohort assignment. Data came from immunoSEQ multiplex PCR; TCRdb stores just in-frame clones and leaves some out. The table records approximately 200,000 clones, approximately 90% of them present only once. Sequenced sample: PBMCs or T cells enriched from blood (not recorded which). This clonotype was sampled from a woman in her late teens or twenties in a cohort exposed to, infected with or recovered from COVID-19 (not recorded which). The V gene is TRBV19, the J gene TRBJ1-2; 11 bases align to TRBD1. The CDR3 nucleotides read TGTGCCAGTAAGGCCTCTGGGGACAGGGGGACGAGTAACTATGGCTACACCTTC. This codes for CASKASGDRGTSNYGYTF.